One and the same sample provided the 25 T cell receptor beta chains below, sequenced in a study of Ad26.COV2.S vaccination and SARS-CoV-2 variants. The method was immunoSEQ multiplex PCR; TCRdb's version includes in-frame clones alone and lacks a portion of them. Of some 340,000 clones listed, more than 70% are singletons. The treatment here: roughly 19 received Ad26.COV2.S at low or high dose, single or two shots; roughly five received placebo; per-sample allocation not given. Day 63 after the first vaccine or placebo injection was the time point for sampling. The specimen was peripheral blood, collected in a trial of Ad26.COV2.S vaccine versus placebo. Source of these receptors: a person aged 18 to 59 who received the Ad26.COV2.S COVID-19 vaccine or a placebo.

This sequence joins TRBV10-1 and TRBJ1-2; D is unclear. Trimming pared 8 bases from V and 2 bases from J, leaving 9 bases between. The germline gives CDR1 WNHNN, CDR2 SYGVQD (reference sequence). The CDR3 has 12 amino acids. CDR3 bases: TGCGCCAGCCCTCCAAAAAACTATGGCTACACCTTC. Amino acid sequence: CASPPKNYGYTF.

The chain is built from TRBV21-1 and TRBJ2-2; TRBD2, as called in the table, went unchecked against the DNA. TRBV21-1 is shown as a pseudogene. The CDR3 is 17 amino acids. The CDR3 DNA reads as TGTGCCAGCATCCCTCGCGGCGAGGGCGCGAACACCGGGGAGCTGTTTTTT. Translated, it gives CASIPRGEGANTGELFF.

The chain carries TRBV19 and TRBJ2-6; maybe TRBD1 (5 bases). CDR1 is LNHDA, CDR2 SQIVND, per germline (reference sequence). The CDR3 totals 17 residues. V dropped 5 bases and J dropped 0 bases, with 14 bases sitting between them. The CDR3 loop reads CASSSRQSSSGANVLTF. For the CDR3, the DNA is TGTGCCAGTAGTTCTCGACAGTCCAGCTCTGGGGCCAACGTCCTGACTTTC.

This clone was seen a handful of times. The sample holds other DNA sequences that translate to the same CDR3. V gene TRBV7-9 combines with J gene TRBJ1-1; the D is unclear. The V end lost 1 base, the J end lost 4 bases, and 7 bases lay between the germline ends. Germline CDR1 reads SEHNR; CDR2 reads FQNEAQ (reference sequence). The CDR3 covers 13 residues. The chain's CDR3 is CASSLEGGTEAFF. The CDR3, as DNA: TGTGCCAGCAGCTTAGAGGGAGGCACTGAAGCTTTCTTT.

V and J are TRBV7-2 and TRBJ1-1, with unresolved D. The V and J ends lost 6 bases and 1 base respectively, with 9 bases between them. The CDR3 has 13 amino acids. Germline V CDR1 and CDR2: SGHTA, FQGNSA. CDR3 nucleotides: TGTGCCAGCAGTCACGGGGAGAACACTGAAGCTTTCTTT. It encodes CASSHGENTEAFF.

The chain has TRBV18 and TRBJ1-3, with TRBD1 identical over 7 bases. The trim removed 0 bases at V and 7 bases at J, leaving 9 bases unmatched. CDR3 size: 16 residues. Germline V gene data show CDR1 as KGHSH and CDR2 as LQKENI. The CDR3 DNA reads TGTGCCAGCTCACCACCCCCCCACAGGGGAGTTAACACCATATATTTT. Translation: CASSPPPHRGVNTIYF.

This chain links TRBV6-5 with TRBJ1-6; a possible D gene is TRBD1 (6 bases). There are 15 residues in the CDR3. Germline CDR1 and CDR2: MNHEY and SVGAGI. Trimming pared 6 bases from V and 7 bases from J, leaving 16 bases between. This chain's CDR3 is CASSRYRDPNSPLHF. DNA of the CDR3: TGTGCCAGCAGCCGTTACAGGGATCCGAATTCACCCCTCCACTTT.

The chain uses TRBV5-6 and TRBJ1-1; D is unclear. There are 14 residues in the CDR3. V was shortened by 6 bases and J by 3 bases, with 15 bases between the two germline ends. The germline V gene has CDR1 SGHDT and CDR2 YYEEEE. The DNA for the CDR3 is TGTGCCAGCACTATGACCGGTAGGTACACTGAAGCTTTCTTT. Translation: CASTMTGRYTEAFF.

This chain links TRBV11-2 with TRBJ2-1, with D perhaps being TRBD1 or TRBD2 (6 bases each). Germline loops: CDR1 SGHAT, CDR2 FQNNGV. With 4 bases removed from V and 10 bases from J, the gap between germline ends came to 14 bases. CDR3 size: 13 residues. The CDR3 DNA reads TGTGCCAGCAGCTCTACCGGGGGCGGCGAGCAGTTCTTC. Its protein product is CASSSTGGGEQFF. Full variable domain (missing parts from reference TRBV11-2 and TRBJ2-1): EAGVAQSPRYKIIEKRQSVAFWCNPISGHATLYWYQQILGQGPKLLIQFQNNGVVDDSQLPKDRFSAERLKGVDSTLKIQPAKLEDSAVYLCASSSTGGGEQFFGPGTRLTVL.

As to this clone: The junction and the germline gene differ at one end; a read error may be behind it. The V gene is TRBV10-3, the J gene TRBJ2-6; D is uncertain. Germline V CDR1 and CDR2: ENHRY, SYGVKD. The CDR3 extends over 14 amino acids. CDR3 bases: TGTGCCATCAGGGAGTCGTCTGGGGCCAACGTCCTGACTTTC. It is translated as CAIRESSGANVLTF.

This chain joins TRBV6-5 and TRBJ2-7; possible D gene TRBD1, 6 bases. This CDR3 has 14 amino acids. Germline-derived CDR1 and CDR2 are MNHEY and SVGAGI. The V end was cut by 2 bases, the J end by 2 bases, with 10 bases between. For the CDR3, the DNA is TGTGCCAGCAGTTACAAGGACAGAACCTACGAGCAGTACTTC. Amino acid sequence: CASSYKDRTYEQYF.

The chain links TRBV11-2 to TRBJ1-1; TRBD1 aligns across 11 bases. From germline, CDR1 is SGHAT and CDR2 FQNNGV. This CDR3 contains 18 residues. The V segment lost 1 base and the J segment 1 base; nucleotides outside the gene matches: 8. Here the CDR3 DNA reads TGTGCCAGCAGCTTAGTATCGGGACAGGGGGACTCGAACACTGAAGCTTTCTTT. Translated: CASSLVSGQGDSNTEAFF.

This clone was counted once. The J gene is TRBJ2-5, the V gene TRBV9; D perhaps matches TRBD1 (5 bases). CDR1 and CDR2 (germline): SGDLS, YYNGEE. The V end lost 4 bases, the J end lost 2 bases, and 15 bases lay between the germline ends. The CDR3 length is 15 residues. This CDR3 reads CASSPSAGWQETQYF. The CDR3 DNA is TGTGCCAGCAGCCCCTCAGCAGGGTGGCAAGAGACCCAGTACTTC.

V usage is TRBV4-1 and J usage is TRBJ1-3; D not certain. There are 16 residues in the CDR3. The V and J ends lost 0 bases and 0 bases respectively, with 9 bases between them. Germline V gene sequence: CDR1 MGHRA, CDR2 YSYEKL. In DNA, the CDR3 is TGCGCCAGCAGCCAAGATTCGGAGATCTCTGGAAACACCATATATTTT. Its translation is CASSQDSEISGNTIYF.

The chain is built from TRBV7-9 and TRBJ2-7, with D unresolved. Trimming pared 4 bases from V and 6 bases from J, leaving 22 bases between. The CDR3 is 16 residues long. Germline CDR1 reads SEHNR; CDR2 reads FQNEAQ (reference sequence). The CDR3 sequence: CASSYYKTVNIGEQYF. For the CDR3, the DNA is TGTGCCAGCAGCTATTACAAGACCGTAAACATCGGCGAGCAGTACTTC.

This clone is a singleton in its sample. The chain employs TRBV18 and TRBJ2-1, with 8 bases matching TRBD1. CDR1 is KGHSH, CDR2 LQKENI, per germline. The CDR3 length is 15 residues. After removal of 5 bases from V and 10 bases from J, the junction contained 13 bases not matched to a gene. CDR3 in amino acids: CASSARARGLREQFF. For the CDR3, the DNA is TGTGCCAGCTCAGCTAGAGCCAGGGGGCTTCGGGAGCAGTTCTTC.

The chain joins TRBV5-1 to TRBJ2-1; D might be TRBD1 (6 bases). The germline V gene has CDR1 SGHRS and CDR2 YFSETQ. The CDR3 contains 14 residues. Trimming removed 3 bases at V and 4 bases at J, with 11 bases between. The CDR3 here is CASSSGQGYNEQFF. DNA of the CDR3: TGCGCCAGCAGCTCGGGGCAGGGGTACAATGAGCAGTTCTTC.

J is TRBJ1-5 and V is TRBV19; D gene unclear. The V gene's germline CDR1 is LNHDA and CDR2 SQIVND (reference sequence). The germline V and J ends were trimmed by 5 bases and 8 bases, with 16 bases remaining between them. The CDR3 has 14 amino acids. CDR3 nucleotides: TGTGCCAGTAGTGCCCGTTGGGGTCGGGAGCCCCAGCATTTT. Protein product: CASSARWGREPQHF.

This chain joins TRBV28 and TRBJ1-4; D ambiguous. This CDR3 spans 12 amino acids. Trimming removed 6 bases from V and 14 bases from J, with 16 bases in between. CDR1 is MDHEN, CDR2 SYDVKM, per germline. Here the CDR3 DNA reads TGTGCCAGCAGCCGCGGTCCCGCGGGTCTGTTTTTT. This encodes CASSRGPAGLFF.

The chain joins TRBV5-5 to TRBJ2-3, with 9 positions matching TRBD2. This CDR3 has 16 residues. J lost 6 bases, V lost 0 bases, and 8 bases had no gene match. The germline V gene encodes CDR1 SGHKS and CDR2 YYEKEE (reference sequence). Here the CDR3 reads CASSLVAGGPSDTQYF. CDR3 coding DNA: TGTGCCAGCAGCTTGGTGGCGGGGGGGCCTTCCGATACGCAGTATTTT.

This clone was detected only once. V is TRBV5-1 and J is TRBJ2-2; possibly TRBD1 for D (6 bases). From germline, CDR1 is SGHRS and CDR2 YFSETQ. Trimming took off 7 bases at V and 1 base at J, with 11 bases between the two ends. The CDR3 spans 14 residues. CDR3 coding DNA: TGCGCCAGCGCCTTAGGGGGGAACACCGGGGAGCTGTTTTTT. Encoded protein: CASALGGNTGELFF.

The chain carries TRBV14 and TRBJ2-7; tentatively, D is TRBD1 (6 bases). CDR1 and CDR2 from the germline V gene are SGHDN and FVKESK. This CDR3 spans 17 amino acids. The ends were cut back, 4 bases at V and 0 bases at J, with 19 bases in the middle. CDR3 DNA: TGTGCCAGCAGCCCGACCCATTCAGGACAGTACTCCTACGAGCAGTACTTC. It yields the protein CASSPTHSGQYSYEQYF.

The rearrangement joins TRBV5-1 to TRBJ2-1, with D possibly being TRBD1 (6 bases). Germline V CDR1 and CDR2: SGHRS, YFSETQ. Between the trimmed V and J ends, which lost 1 base and 2 bases, there was a span of 10 bases. CDR3 size: 15 residues. This CDR3 is CASSLSDSTYNEQFF. The CDR3 nucleotides are TGCGCCAGCAGCTTGTCGGACAGTACCTACAATGAGCAGTTCTTC. The full variable domain, rest sourced from reference TRBV5-1 and TRBJ2-1, is KAGVTQTPRYLIKTRGQQVTLSCSPISGHRSVSWYQQTPGQGLQFLFEYFSETQRNKGNFPGRFSGRQFSNSRSEMNVSTLELGDSALYLCASSLSDSTYNEQFFGPGTRLTVL.

This clone was counted once. The chain uses TRBV21-1 and TRBJ2-3. TRBV21-1 is reported as a pseudogene. The CDR3 runs 18 residues. CDR3 residues: CASSKNGRDTIYADTQYF. The CDR3 DNA reads TGTGCCAGCAGCAAAAACGGGCGGGACACCATTTACGCAGATACGCAGTATTTT.

The chain combines TRBV18 with TRBJ1-4, with a tentative D call TRBD1 (6 bases). The CDR3 totals 15 residues. Germline CDR1 reads KGHSH; CDR2 reads LQKENI. Trimming took 3 bases from V and 7 from J, leaving 15 bases between them. This CDR3 is CASSPSRDMAEKLFF. For the CDR3, the DNA is TGTGCCAGCTCACCGTCCCGGGACATGGCTGAAAAACTGTTTTTT.